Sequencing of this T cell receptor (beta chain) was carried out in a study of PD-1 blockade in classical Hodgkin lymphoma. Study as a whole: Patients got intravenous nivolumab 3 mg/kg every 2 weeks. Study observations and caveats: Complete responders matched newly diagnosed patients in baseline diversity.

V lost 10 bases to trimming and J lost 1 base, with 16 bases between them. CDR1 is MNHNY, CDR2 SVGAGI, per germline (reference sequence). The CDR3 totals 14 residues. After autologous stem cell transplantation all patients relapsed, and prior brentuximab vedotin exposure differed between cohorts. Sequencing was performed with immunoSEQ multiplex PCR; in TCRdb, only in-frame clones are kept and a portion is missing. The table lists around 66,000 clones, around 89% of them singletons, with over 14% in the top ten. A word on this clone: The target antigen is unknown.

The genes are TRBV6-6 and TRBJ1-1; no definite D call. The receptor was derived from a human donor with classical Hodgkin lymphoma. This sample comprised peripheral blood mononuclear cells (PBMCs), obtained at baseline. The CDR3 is CATLLPHGNTEAFF. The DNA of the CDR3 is TGTGCCACCCTCCTCCCTCACGGGAACACTGAAGCTTTCTTT.